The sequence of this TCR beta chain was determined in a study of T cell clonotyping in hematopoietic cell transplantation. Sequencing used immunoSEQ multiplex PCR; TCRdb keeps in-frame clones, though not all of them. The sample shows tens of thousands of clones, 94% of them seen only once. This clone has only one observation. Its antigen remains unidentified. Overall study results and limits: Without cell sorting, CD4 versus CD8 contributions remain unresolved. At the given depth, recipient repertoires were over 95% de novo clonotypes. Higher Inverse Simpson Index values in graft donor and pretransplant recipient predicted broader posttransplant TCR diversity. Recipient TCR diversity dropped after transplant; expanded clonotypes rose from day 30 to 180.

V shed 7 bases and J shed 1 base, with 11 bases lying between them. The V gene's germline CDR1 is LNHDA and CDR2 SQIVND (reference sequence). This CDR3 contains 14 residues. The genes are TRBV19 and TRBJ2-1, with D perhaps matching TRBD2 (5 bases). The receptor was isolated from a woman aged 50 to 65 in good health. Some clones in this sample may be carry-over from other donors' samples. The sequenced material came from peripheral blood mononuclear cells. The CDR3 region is CASKPGLSYNEQFF. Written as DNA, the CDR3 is TGTGCCAGTAAGCCGGGGTTATCCTACAATGAGCAGTTCTTC.